The 6 T cell receptor beta chains given below trace back to one sample, sequenced in a study of T cells in Graves' hyperthyroidism and ophthalmopathy (dated by TCRdb to about 2019). Libraries were prepared through multiplex PCR. TCRdb records Illumina HiSeq 2000 as the sequencer. TCR beta CDR3 regions were amplified from RNA transcripts. For the first round of RT-PCR on the TCR CDR3, the HTBI primer set was used together with the Qiagen OneStep RT-PCR kit. TCRdb applied fastp at Q25 and MiXCR to the public reads, then kept only in-frame beta chains. Duplicate CDR3 protein sequences are folded into a single record with the most common DNA and genes. In this sample the table shows more than 100,000 distinct CDR3 sequences, roughly 47% of which occur a single time. The top ten constitute 26% of the sample. The material sequenced was blood. All receptors derive from a man in his forties with Graves' hyperthyroidism.

This clonotype showed up many times. This chain connects TRBV19 to TRBJ2-2; D uncertain. V was trimmed by 5 bases and J by 6 bases, leaving 19 bases between them. The CDR3 sequence is 16 residues long. Per germline, CDR1 LNHDA and CDR2 SQIVND (reference sequence). CDR3 in DNA: TGTGCCAGTAGTGTATCGGTGGTGTGGCGCCCCGGGGAGCTGTTTTTT. This encodes CASSVSVVWRPGELFF.

Concerning this clonotype itself: At one boundary the junction diverges from the germline segment, which might be a read error. The rearrangement uses TRBV6-2 or TRBV6-3 and TRBJ2-7; weak D call: TRBD2 (7 bases). This CDR3 is 14 amino acids long. CDR1 is MNHEY and CDR2 is SVGEGT in the germline V gene. The CDR3 DNA is TGTGCCAGCAACGGAGGGGGGGACTCCTACGAGCGGTACTTC. Amino acid sequence: CASNGGGDSYERYF.

The CDR3 spells CASSDTGLAGQTQYF. The DNA of the CDR3 is TGTGCCAGCAGTGATACCGGGCTAGCGGGTCAGACCCAGTACTTC. The chain combines TRBV2 with TRBJ2-5; TRBD2 agrees at 8 bases. V lost 3 bases to trimming and J lost 6 bases; unmatched junction nucleotides: 9. The CDR3 is 15 residues long. Germline CDR1 reads SNHLY; CDR2 reads FYNNEI.

This clonotype occurred a few times. This chain joins TRBV3-1 and TRBJ2-1, with 9 bases identical to TRBD1. Trimming cost V 1 base and J 7 bases; bases outside gene matches: 5. Germline CDR1 LGHDT, CDR2 YNNKEL (reference sequence). The CDR3 loop spans 15 amino acids. CDR3 coding DNA: TGTGCCAGCAGCCAAGGACAGGGGGTTGTGAATGAGCAGTTCTTC. This gives the protein CASSQGQGVVNEQFF.

In the case of this clonotype: Its ends do not fully match the called genes, so a read error is possible. This sequence joins TRBV20-1 and TRBJ1-2; weak D call: TRBD1 (5 bases). The germline V gene has CDR1 DFQATT and CDR2 SNEGSKA (reference sequence). This CDR3 contains 14 residues. The CDR3 reads CNARDPGRARGYTF. Written as DNA, the CDR3 is TGCAATGCTAGGGATCCGGGACGAGCCCGGGGCTACACCTTC.

This clonotype was counted at least ten times. The chain joins TRBV19 to TRBJ1-5; TRBD1 agrees at 7 bases. Germline-derived CDR1 and CDR2 are LNHDA and SQIVND (reference sequence). The CDR3 contains 16 residues. With 5 bases clipped from V and 3 bases from J, the junction kept 10 bases outside the gene matches. The CDR3 DNA is TGTGCCAGTAGTGATAAATTGGACAGGAACAATCAGCCCCAGCATTTT. It codes for CASSDKLDRNNQPQHF.